The 27 T cell receptor beta chains presented below share a single source sample, sequenced in a study of shared clonotypes between healthy human individuals. Here immunoSEQ multiplex PCR was the method, and the copy in TCRdb shows in-frame clones only, minus some. The sample has over a million clones, about four fifths seen once. Sequencing was performed on memory CD4+ T cells from PBMCs. Sample subset: CD45RA-negative fraction. The source is a young man in good health. Some clones in this sample may be carry-over from other donors' samples.

The gene calls are TRBV7-3 and TRBJ1-1; 8 bases agree with TRBD1. The junction had 8 bases not matched to a gene; V was cut back by 1 base and J by 1 base. The germline V gene encodes CDR1 SGHTA and CDR2 FQGTGA. This CDR3 is built from 17 residues. The CDR3 sequence: CASSLRGRGQPNTEAFF. CDR3 coding DNA: TGTGCCAGCAGCTTAAGGGGCAGGGGGCAACCGAACACTGAAGCTTTCTTT.

On this clone itself: The same CDR3 arises from other DNA sequences in this sample as well. This rearrangement joins TRBV4-3 to TRBJ2-7; D call uncertain. Between the trimmed V and J ends, which lost 0 bases and 4 bases, there was a span of 7 bases. Per the germline V gene, CDR1 is LGHNA and CDR2 is YSLEER. The CDR3 runs to 13 residues. The CDR3 nucleotides read TGCGCCAGCAGCCAAGAAGGCGGATACGAGCAGTACTTC. Translated, it gives CASSQEGGYEQYF.

The CDR3 here is CASSQVWREDEQYF. The CDR3 nucleotides are TGTGCCAGCAGCCAAGTCTGGCGCGAGGACGAGCAGTACTTC. This chain connects TRBV14 to TRBJ2-7; the D is unclear. V was trimmed by 1 base and J by 5 bases, leaving 12 bases between them. The CDR3 runs 14 residues. Germline-derived CDR1 and CDR2 are SGHDN and FVKESK.

This clone is a singleton in its sample. The gene calls are TRBV29-1 and TRBJ2-2; D gene uncertain. The length of the CDR3 is 13 residues. Germline CDR1 reads SQVTM; CDR2 reads ANQGSEA. The ends were cut back, 5 bases at V and 6 bases at J, with 13 bases in the middle. The CDR3 sequence is CSVMARGAGELFF. The CDR3 nucleotides are TGCAGCGTTATGGCGAGAGGTGCCGGGGAGCTGTTTTTT.

On this clone itself: Other nucleotide sequences from this sample produce the same CDR3. This sequence joins TRBV7-2 and TRBJ1-2; 7 bases fit TRBD1. With 4 bases clipped from V and 2 bases from J, the junction kept 4 bases outside the gene matches. The germline V gene has CDR1 SGHTA and CDR2 FQGNSA. This CDR3 region has 14 residues. The CDR3 loop is CASSWGGQNYGYTF. CDR3 sequence (DNA): TGTGCCAGCAGCTGGGGGGGACAGAACTATGGCTACACCTTC.

V is TRBV28 and J is TRBJ1-1; no firm D call. The CDR3 sequence is 13 residues long. The ends were cut back, 2 bases at V and 8 bases at J, with 12 bases in the middle. Germline CDR1 MDHEN, CDR2 SYDVKM. The CDR3 coding sequence is TGTGCCAGCAGTTTAGAGTTTCAGATAGAAGCTTTCTTT. Encoded protein: CASSLEFQIEAFF.

As concerns this clone: The sample carries other DNA sequences with the same CDR3. The chain combines TRBV5-1 with TRBJ1-4, with a possible D match to TRBD1 (5 bases). Trimming pared 0 bases from V and 2 bases from J, leaving 8 bases between. The CDR3 length is 15 residues. The germline gives CDR1 SGHRS, CDR2 YFSETQ. CDR3 nucleotides: TGCGCCAGCAGCTTGGCCCGGGGGACTAATGAAAAACTGTTTTTT. Translated: CASSLARGTNEKLFF.

CDR3 region: CASSFPGLAGTGELFF. For the CDR3, the DNA is TGTGCCAGCAGTTTTCCCGGGCTAGCGGGAACCGGGGAGCTGTTTTTT. This chain links TRBV28 with TRBJ2-2, with 9 positions matching TRBD2. The trim removed 3 bases at V and 5 bases at J, leaving 7 bases unmatched. Germline CDR1 reads MDHEN; CDR2 reads SYDVKM. The CDR3 contains 16 residues.

Turning to this clone: A much larger clone differs by one base, so this may be a read error. Other DNA sequences in this sample translate to the same CDR3. The V call is TRBV28, the J call TRBJ1-1; 7 nucleotides match TRBD1. V shed 6 bases, J shed 1 base, and the junction held 2 bases outside the gene matches. Germline V lookup: CDR1 MDHEN, CDR2 SYDVKM. There are 13 residues in the CDR3. The CDR3 loop is CASRRQGNTEAFF. CDR3 nucleotide sequence: TGTGCCAGCAGAAGACAGGGGAACACTGAAGCTTTCTTT. Combining the CDR3 with reference TRBV28 and TRBJ1-1 gives the whole variable domain DVKVTQSSRYLVKRTGEKVFLECVQDMDHENMFWYRQDPGLGLRLIYFSYDVKMKEKGDIPEGYSVSREKKERFSLILESASTNQTSMYLCASRRQGNTEAFFGQGTRLTVV.

This chain connects TRBV19 to TRBJ1-1; tentatively, D is TRBD1 (6 bases). The CDR3 length is 16 residues. Trimming shortened V by 6 bases and J by 0 bases, and 17 bases separated the two germline ends. Germline-derived CDR1 and CDR2 are LNHDA and SQIVND (reference sequence). DNA of the CDR3: TGTGCCAGTAGATCCGGGACAAGTACCATGAACACTGAAGCTTTCTTT. This encodes CASRSGTSTMNTEAFF.

The chain has TRBV5-1 and TRBJ2-7, with 8 positions matching TRBD2. Per germline, CDR1 SGHRS and CDR2 YFSETQ. The J segment lost 4 bases and the V segment lost 4 bases, leaving 13 bases of the junction unmatched. This CDR3 comprises 16 residues. The CDR3 DNA is TGCGCCAGCAGCCAAGGGACCTCCGGGAGGGATTACGAGCAGTACTTC. The encoded protein is CASSQGTSGRDYEQYF.

The rearrangement joins TRBV30 to TRBJ2-5, with D hard to call. Trimming took off 3 bases at V and 5 bases at J, with 10 bases between the two ends. CDR1 is GTSNPN, CDR2 SVGIG, per germline (reference sequence). CDR3 length: 12 amino acids. CDR3 residues: CAWRPLGETQYF. The CDR3 DNA sequence: TGTGCCTGGAGGCCACTTGGGGAGACCCAGTACTTC.

To note about this clone: Other DNA sequences in this specimen translate into the identical CDR3. The J gene is TRBJ2-3, the V gene TRBV7-2; D is ambiguous. The V end lost 3 bases, the J end lost 2 bases, and 6 bases lay between the germline ends. This CDR3 spans 13 amino acids. Looked up from germline, CDR1 is SGHTA and CDR2 is FQGNSA. The chain's CDR3 is CASSFGPTDTQYF. The CDR3 coding sequence is TGTGCCAGCAGCTTTGGGCCCACAGATACGCAGTATTTT.

This chain joins TRBV5-1 and TRBJ2-5; maybe TRBD1 (5 bases). The V end was cut by 3 bases, the J end by 0 bases, with 15 bases between. Per the germline V gene, CDR1 is SGHRS and CDR2 is YFSETQ. CDR3 size: 16 residues. CDR3 DNA sequence: TGCGCCAGCAGCTGGTCAGGGTCTGGGTACCAAGAGACCCAGTACTTC. Translation gives CASSWSGSGYQETQYF.

This clone has a handful of counts. This sequence joins TRBV28 and TRBJ2-1, with TRBD2 matching 9 bases. Germline-derived CDR1 and CDR2 are MDHEN and SYDVKM. The CDR3 length is 14 residues. Germline trimming cut 8 bases from V and 6 bases from J; bases unmatched to any gene: 8. DNA of the CDR3: TGTGCCAGCCGTGGAGGCGGGAGGGGCAATGAGCAGTTCTTC. Protein: CASRGGGRGNEQFF. Full variable domain (missing parts from reference TRBV28 and TRBJ2-1): DVKVTQSSRYLVKRTGEKVFLECVQDMDHENMFWYRQDPGLGLRLIYFSYDVKMKEKGDIPEGYSVSREKKERFSLILESASTNQTSMYLCASRGGGRGNEQFFGPGTRLTVL.

The chain has TRBV7-2 and TRBJ1-1; the D is unclear. This CDR3 spans 16 amino acids. The germline CDR1 and CDR2 sequences are SGHTA and FQGNSA. Trimming removed 5 bases at V and 0 bases at J, with 16 bases between. The CDR3 DNA follows: TGTGCCAGCAGCGCCATCCCCGGGCAGCTGAACACTGAAGCTTTCTTT. Protein product: CASSAIPGQLNTEAFF.

The rearrangement uses TRBV7-2 and TRBJ1-1, with D tentatively TRBD1 (6 bases). This CDR3 spans 15 amino acids. The germline CDR1 and CDR2 sequences are SGHTA and FQGNSA. V lost 1 base and J 5 bases, leaving 14 bases between the germline ends. The CDR3 sequence is CASSLVGGAGTEAFF. In DNA, the CDR3 is TGTGCCAGCAGCTTAGTCGGGGGCGCGGGGACTGAAGCTTTCTTT.

The chain couples TRBV28 to TRBJ1-1; no clear D gene. CDR1 and CDR2 (germline): MDHEN, SYDVKM. V was pared by 5 bases and J by 7 bases, with 17 bases between. There are 14 residues in the CDR3. As DNA, the CDR3 is TGTGCCAGCAGTCCCTTAAGGGTACAGAATGAAGCTTTCTTT. Amino acids: CASSPLRVQNEAFF. Full variable domain (missing parts from reference TRBV28 and TRBJ1-1): DVKVTQSSRYLVKRTGEKVFLECVQDMDHENMFWYRQDPGLGLRLIYFSYDVKMKEKGDIPEGYSVSREKKERFSLILESASTNQTSMYLCASSPLRVQNEAFFGQGTRLTVV.

Comment on this clone: Additional DNA sequences in this sample encode the identical CDR3. V usage is TRBV7-9 and J usage is TRBJ2-5, with 9 bases matching TRBD2. Per the germline V gene, CDR1 is SEHNR and CDR2 is FQNEAQ (reference sequence). CDR3 length: 14 amino acids. V lost 3 bases, J lost 1 base, and 0 bases stayed unmatched. CDR3 in amino acids: CASSLTSGQETQYF. The CDR3 DNA follows: TGTGCCAGCAGCTTGACTAGCGGCCAAGAGACCCAGTACTTC.

The chain combines TRBV5-8 with TRBJ2-3, with TRBD2 identical over 7 bases. Per the germline V gene, CDR1 is SGHTS and CDR2 is YDEGEE. The CDR3 is 16 residues long. After removal of 4 bases from V and 0 bases from J, the junction contained 8 bases not matched to a gene. The CDR3: CASSPWGGASTDTQYF. The DNA of the CDR3 is TGTGCCAGCAGCCCATGGGGAGGGGCTAGCACAGATACGCAGTATTTT.

This chain links TRBV7-2 with TRBJ1-2, with D uncertain. The CDR3 is 13 amino acids. Per the germline V gene, CDR1 is SGHTA and CDR2 is FQGNSA. Trimming took 4 bases from V and 7 from J, leaving 13 bases between them. The CDR3 DNA follows: TGTGCCAGCAGCTACCTGGAGGCCGGTGGCTACACCTTC. This encodes CASSYLEAGGYTF.

This CDR3 is CASSIDWNSEQFF. The CDR3 region has the DNA TGTGCCAGTAGTATAGATTGGAATAGTGAGCAGTTCTTC. This sequence joins TRBV19 and TRBJ2-1, with D uncertain. Deletions cut 0 bases from V and 9 bases from J, with 9 bases between. Germline CDR1 and CDR2: LNHDA and SQIVND (reference sequence). This CDR3 region has 13 residues.

This chain uses TRBV5-8 with TRBJ2-7; D is uncertain. V shed 1 base and J shed 0 bases, with 11 bases lying between them. Germline CDR1 is SGHTS and CDR2 is YDEGEE. CDR3 length: 15 amino acids. CDR3 sequence (DNA): TGTGCCAGCAGCTTGTTGGTCCTCCCCTCCTACGAGCAGTACTTC. Protein product: CASSLLVLPSYEQYF.

The CDR3 loop is CAWKYNALGYGYTF. DNA for the CDR3: TGTGCCTGGAAGTACAACGCTCTAGGGTATGGCTACACCTTC. V usage is TRBV30 and J usage is TRBJ1-2; D call uncertain. CDR3 length: 14 amino acids. CDR1 GTSNPN and CDR2 SVGIG come from the germline V gene (reference sequence). V was trimmed by 4 bases and J by 5 bases, leaving 17 bases between them.

Points on this clone: Other DNA sequences within the sample encode an identical CDR3. This sequence joins TRBV5-4 and TRBJ1-5; D is ambiguous. V was clipped by 0 bases and J by 7 bases, with 5 bases between them. Germline V gene lookup returns CDR1 SGHNT and CDR2 YYREEE (reference sequence). The CDR3 extends over 12 amino acids. The CDR3 here is CASSLVGQPQHF. CDR3 sequence (DNA): TGTGCCAGCAGCTTGGTTGGCCAGCCCCAGCATTTT.

This chain connects TRBV5-1 to TRBJ2-3; TRBD2 matches at 13 bases. J gave up 0 bases and V 4 bases, and 5 bases lay outside the gene matches. Germline V CDR1 and CDR2: SGHRS, YFSETQ. The CDR3 covers 17 residues. The CDR3 reads CASSLGTSGESTDTQYF. The DNA for the CDR3 is TGCGCCAGCAGCCTTGGGACTAGCGGGGAGAGCACAGATACGCAGTATTTT.

The chain combines TRBV5-4 with TRBJ2-7, with 7 bases aligning to TRBD2. V lost 5 bases to trimming and J lost 2 bases; unmatched junction nucleotides: 7. The germline CDR1 and CDR2 sequences are SGHNT and YYREEE (reference sequence). The CDR3 contains 14 residues. CDR3 nucleotides: TGTGCCAGCAGTCTCGACGCGGGGGCCTACGAGCAGTACTTC. As protein: CASSLDAGAYEQYF.